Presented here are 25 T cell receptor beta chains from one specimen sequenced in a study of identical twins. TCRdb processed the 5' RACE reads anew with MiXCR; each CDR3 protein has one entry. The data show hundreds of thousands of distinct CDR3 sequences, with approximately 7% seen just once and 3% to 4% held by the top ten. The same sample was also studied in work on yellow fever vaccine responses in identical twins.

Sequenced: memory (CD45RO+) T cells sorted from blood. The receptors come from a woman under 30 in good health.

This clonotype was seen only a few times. Here the CDR3 reads CASSLVVATKGETQYF. CDR3 in DNA: TGTGCCAGCAGCTTAGTGGTAGCGACAAAAGGAGAGACCCAGTACTTC. The genes are TRBV7-2 and TRBJ2-5; maybe TRBD2 (5 bases). CDR3 length equals 16 residues. V lost 1 base and J 4 bases, leaving 16 bases between the germline ends. Germline CDR1 reads SGHTA; CDR2 reads FQGNSA.

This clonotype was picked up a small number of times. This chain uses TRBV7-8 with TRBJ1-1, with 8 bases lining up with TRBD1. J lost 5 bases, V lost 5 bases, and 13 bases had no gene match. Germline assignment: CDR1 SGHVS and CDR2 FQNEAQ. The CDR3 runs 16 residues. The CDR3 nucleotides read TGTGCCAGCAGCCCGGGCCCCGGGCGGGACAGGACTGAAGCTTTCTTT. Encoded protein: CASSPGPGRDRTEAFF.

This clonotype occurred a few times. The CDR3 sequence is CSGEGQSGTDTQYF. CDR3 coding DNA: TGCAGTGGGGAGGGCCAAAGCGGCACAGATACGCAGTATTTT. The rearrangement uses TRBV20-1 and TRBJ2-3; TRBD2 agrees at 7 bases. This CDR3 comprises 14 residues. Trimming cost V 7 bases and J 1 base; bases outside gene matches: 8. The germline V gene has CDR1 DFQATT and CDR2 SNEGSKA (reference sequence).

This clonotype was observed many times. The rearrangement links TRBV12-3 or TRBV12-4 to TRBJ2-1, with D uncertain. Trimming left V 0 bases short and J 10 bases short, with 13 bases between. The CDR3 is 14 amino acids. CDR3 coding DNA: TGTGCCAGCAGTTTAGCATTAGGGCTTACCGAGCAGTTCTTC. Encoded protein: CASSLALGLTEQFF.

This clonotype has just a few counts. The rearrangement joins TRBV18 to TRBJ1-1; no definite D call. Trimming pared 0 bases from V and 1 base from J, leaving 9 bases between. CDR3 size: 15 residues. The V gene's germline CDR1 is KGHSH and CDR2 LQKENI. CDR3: CASSPPIRGNTEAFF. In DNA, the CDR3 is TGTGCCAGCTCACCACCCATTCGGGGGAACACTGAAGCTTTCTTT.

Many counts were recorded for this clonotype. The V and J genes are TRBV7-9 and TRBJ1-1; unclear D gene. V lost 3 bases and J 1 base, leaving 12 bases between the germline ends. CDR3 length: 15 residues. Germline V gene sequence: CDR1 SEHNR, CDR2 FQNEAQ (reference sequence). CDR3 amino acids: CASSFPGGRNTEAFF. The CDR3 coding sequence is TGTGCCAGCAGCTTCCCCGGAGGCAGGAACACTGAAGCTTTCTTT.

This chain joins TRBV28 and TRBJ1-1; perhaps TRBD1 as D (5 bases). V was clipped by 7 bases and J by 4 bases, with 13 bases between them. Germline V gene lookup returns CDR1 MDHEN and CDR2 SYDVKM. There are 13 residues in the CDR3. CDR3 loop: CASIGEGRTEAFF. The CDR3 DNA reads TGTGCCAGCATCGGGGAGGGGCGCACTGAAGCTTTCTTT.

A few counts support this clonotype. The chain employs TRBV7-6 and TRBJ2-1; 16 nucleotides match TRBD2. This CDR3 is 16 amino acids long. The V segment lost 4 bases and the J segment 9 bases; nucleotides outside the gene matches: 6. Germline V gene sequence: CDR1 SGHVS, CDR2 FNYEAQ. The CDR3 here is CASSSGLAGGLGEQFF. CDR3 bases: TGTGCCAGCAGCTCGGGACTAGCGGGAGGGCTGGGTGAGCAGTTCTTC. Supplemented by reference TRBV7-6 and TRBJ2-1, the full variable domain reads GAGVSQSPRYKVTKRGQDVALRCDPISGHVSLYWYRQALGQGPEFLTYFNYEAQQDKSGLPNDRFSAERPEGSISTLTIQRTEQRDSAMYRCASSSGLAGGLGEQFFGPGTRLTVL.

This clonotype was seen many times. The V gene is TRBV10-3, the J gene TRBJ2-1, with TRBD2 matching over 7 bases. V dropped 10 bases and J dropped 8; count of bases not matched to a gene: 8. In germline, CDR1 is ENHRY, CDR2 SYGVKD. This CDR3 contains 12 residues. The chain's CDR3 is CATLSGFDEQFF. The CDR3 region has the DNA TGTGCCACCCTTAGCGGGTTCGATGAGCAGTTCTTC.

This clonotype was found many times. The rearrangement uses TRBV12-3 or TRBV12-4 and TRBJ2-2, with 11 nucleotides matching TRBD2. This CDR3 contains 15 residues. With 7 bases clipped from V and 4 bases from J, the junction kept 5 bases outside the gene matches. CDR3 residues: CASNLAGGVTGELFF. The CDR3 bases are TGTGCCAGCAACCTAGCGGGGGGCGTCACCGGGGAGCTGTTTTTT.

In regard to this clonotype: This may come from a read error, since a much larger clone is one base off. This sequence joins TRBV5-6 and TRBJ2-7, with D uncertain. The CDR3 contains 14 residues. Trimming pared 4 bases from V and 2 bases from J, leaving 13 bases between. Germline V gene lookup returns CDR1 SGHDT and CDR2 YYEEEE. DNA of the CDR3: TGTGCCAGCAGCGCCGGGCGGATAACCTACGAGCAGTACGTC. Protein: CASSAGRITYEQYV.

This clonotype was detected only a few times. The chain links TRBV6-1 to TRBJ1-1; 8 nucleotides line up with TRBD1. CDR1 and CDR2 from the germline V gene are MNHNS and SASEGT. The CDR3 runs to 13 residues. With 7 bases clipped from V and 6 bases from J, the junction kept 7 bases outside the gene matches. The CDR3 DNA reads TGTGCCAGCATTCGAGCAGGGGGCGCTGAAGCTTTCTTT. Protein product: CASIRAGGAEAFF.

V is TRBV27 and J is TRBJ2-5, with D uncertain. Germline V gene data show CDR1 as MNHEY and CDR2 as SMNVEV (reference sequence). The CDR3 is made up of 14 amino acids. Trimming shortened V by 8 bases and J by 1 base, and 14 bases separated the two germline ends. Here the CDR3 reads CASGAWGVQETQYF. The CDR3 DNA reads TGTGCCAGCGGAGCGTGGGGTGTCCAAGAGACCCAGTACTTC.

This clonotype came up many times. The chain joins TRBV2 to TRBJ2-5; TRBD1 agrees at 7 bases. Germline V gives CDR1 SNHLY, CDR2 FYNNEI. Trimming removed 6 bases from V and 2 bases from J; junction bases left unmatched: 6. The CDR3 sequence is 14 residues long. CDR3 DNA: TGTGCCAGCAGCCCGGGACAGATACAAGAGACCCAGTACTTC. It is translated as CASSPGQIQETQYF. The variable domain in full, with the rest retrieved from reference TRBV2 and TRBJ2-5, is EPEVTQTPSHQVTQMGQEVILRCVPISNHLYFYWYRQILGQKVEFLVSFYNNEISEKSEIFDDQFSVERPDGSNFTLKIRSTKLEDSAMYFCASSPGQIQETQYFGPGTRLLVL.

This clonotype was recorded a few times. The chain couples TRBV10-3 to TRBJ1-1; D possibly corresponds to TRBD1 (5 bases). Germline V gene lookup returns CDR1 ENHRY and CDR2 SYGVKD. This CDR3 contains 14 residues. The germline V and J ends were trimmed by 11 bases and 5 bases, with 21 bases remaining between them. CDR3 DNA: TGTGCCTCCGAGGCGGGGCAATCGGGGACTGAAGCTTTCTTT. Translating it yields CASEAGQSGTEAFF.

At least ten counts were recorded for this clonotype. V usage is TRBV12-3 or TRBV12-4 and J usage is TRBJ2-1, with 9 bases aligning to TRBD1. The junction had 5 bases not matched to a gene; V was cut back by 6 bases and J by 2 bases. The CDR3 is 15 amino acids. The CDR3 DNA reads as TGTGCCAGCAGACGCACAGGGGGCACCTACAATGAGCAGTTCTTC. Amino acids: CASRRTGGTYNEQFF.

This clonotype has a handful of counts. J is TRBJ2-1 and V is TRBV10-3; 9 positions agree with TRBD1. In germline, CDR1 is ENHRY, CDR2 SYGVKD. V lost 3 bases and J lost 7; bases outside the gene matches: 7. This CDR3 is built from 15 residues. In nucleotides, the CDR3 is TGTGCCATCAGTGAATTACAGGGGGCAGTGAATGAGCAGTTCTTC. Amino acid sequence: CAISELQGAVNEQFF.

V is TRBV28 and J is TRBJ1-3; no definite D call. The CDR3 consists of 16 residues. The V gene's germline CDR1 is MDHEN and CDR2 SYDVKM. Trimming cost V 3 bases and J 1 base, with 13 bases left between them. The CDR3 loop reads CASSFGGSLSGNTIYF. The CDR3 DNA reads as TGTGCCAGCAGTTTCGGAGGGTCCCTGTCTGGAAACACCATATATTTT.

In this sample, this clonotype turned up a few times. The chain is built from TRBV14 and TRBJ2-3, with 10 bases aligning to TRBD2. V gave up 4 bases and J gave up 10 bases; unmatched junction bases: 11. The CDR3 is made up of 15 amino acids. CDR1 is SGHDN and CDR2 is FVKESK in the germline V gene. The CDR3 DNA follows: TGTGCCAGCAGCCTTGGACTAGCGGCGTGGGGCTCGCAGTATTTT. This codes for CASSLGLAAWGSQYF.

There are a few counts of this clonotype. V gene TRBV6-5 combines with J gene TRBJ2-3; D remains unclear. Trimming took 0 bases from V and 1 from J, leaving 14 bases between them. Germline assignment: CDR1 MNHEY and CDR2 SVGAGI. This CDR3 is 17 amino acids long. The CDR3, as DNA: TGTGCCAGCAGTTACTCGAATAAACGACTCCGCACAGATACGCAGTATTTT. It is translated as CASSYSNKRLRTDTQYF.

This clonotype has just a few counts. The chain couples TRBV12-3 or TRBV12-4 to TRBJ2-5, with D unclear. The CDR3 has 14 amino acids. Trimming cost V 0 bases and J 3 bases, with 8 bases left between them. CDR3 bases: TGTGCCAGCAGTTTAGCGAACAGAAAAGAGACCCAGTACTTC. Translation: CASSLANRKETQYF.

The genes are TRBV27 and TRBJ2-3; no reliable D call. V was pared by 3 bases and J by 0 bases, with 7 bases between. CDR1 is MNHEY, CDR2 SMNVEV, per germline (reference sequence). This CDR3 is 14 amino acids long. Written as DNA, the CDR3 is TGTGCCAGCAGTTTGACACTTAGCACAGATACGCAGTATTTT. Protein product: CASSLTLSTDTQYF.

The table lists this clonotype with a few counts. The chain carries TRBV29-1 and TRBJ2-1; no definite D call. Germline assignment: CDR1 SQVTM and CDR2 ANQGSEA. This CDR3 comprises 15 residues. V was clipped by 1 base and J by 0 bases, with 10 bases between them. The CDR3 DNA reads TGCAGCGTTGAAGGCTTAGCCAACTCCTACAATGAGCAGTTCTTC. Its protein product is CSVEGLANSYNEQFF.

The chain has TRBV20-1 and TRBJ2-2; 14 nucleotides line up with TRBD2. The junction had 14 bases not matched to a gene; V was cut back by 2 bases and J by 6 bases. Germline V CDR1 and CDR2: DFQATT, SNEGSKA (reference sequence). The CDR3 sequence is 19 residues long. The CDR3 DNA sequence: TGCAGTGCTAGACCCAGACTAGCGGGGGGGGGCAGTTTAGCCGGGGAGCTGTTTTTT. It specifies CSARPRLAGGGSLAGELFF.

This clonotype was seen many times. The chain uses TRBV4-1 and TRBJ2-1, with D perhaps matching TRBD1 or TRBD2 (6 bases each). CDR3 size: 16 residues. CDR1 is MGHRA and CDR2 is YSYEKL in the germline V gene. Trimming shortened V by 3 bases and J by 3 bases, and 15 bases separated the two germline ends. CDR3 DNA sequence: TGCGCCAGCAGCCATGGCTTCGGGGGCGACTACAATGAGCAGTTCTTC. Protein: CASSHGFGGDYNEQFF.